Included here is one TCR beta chain sequence, with context. These data are taken from a study of blood T cells in healthy people across ages. Whole-study context: About one barcoded beta molecule per two T cells was captured by template switching.

Sample donors were healthy Caucasian individuals that came from Russia, aged roughly 6 to 95. Peripheral blood, about 9.4 milliliters per donor, was collected. In each sample, at least 7 million PBMCs were isolated. A second PCR of 7 to 11 cycles used a sample-barcoded 5' primer and a J-beta primer mix. One entry per CDR3 protein results from TCRdb running MiXCR on the 5' RACE reads. This table has about 1.4 million distinct CDR3 sequences, roughly 59% appearing once. Germline V lookup: CDR1 DFQATT, CDR2 SNEGSKA (reference sequence). This CDR3 has 15 amino acids. The junction had 5 bases not matched to a gene; V was cut back by 1 base and J by 4 bases.

Sequencing was done on a sample of blood. The genes are TRBV20-1 and TRBJ2-1; 9 bases fit TRBD2. This clonotype was obtained from a man younger than 35 in good health. CDR3 amino acids: CSARGVTSGYNEQFF. In DNA form, the CDR3 reads TGCAGTGCTAGAGGGGTGACTAGCGGATACAATGAGCAGTTCTTC.